This is a list of T cell receptor beta chains from one sample in a study of shared clonotypes between healthy human individuals. The assay was immunoSEQ multiplex PCR, and TCRdb's table has in-frame clones only and misses some. This sample has 400,000 to 500,000 clones, with around 80% found just once. Sequencing was done on a sample of PBMCs. These receptors all come from a middle-aged woman in good health. Some clones in this sample may be carry-over from other donors' samples. Each CDR3 is given with its conserved first and last residue. Fields, in order: D gene, J gene, V gene, clone size, CDR3 protein, CDR3 DNA. The D gene is left open where the match is weak. Size is stated for part of the rows, as once, few or many counts, or as a class when the clone is expanded.

D: .; J: TRBJ2-5; V: TRBV7-9; size: .; CDR3: CASSPETSSFKVTQYF; DNA: TGTGCCAGCAGCCCAGAGACTAGTTCCTTCAAGGTGACCCAGTACTTC
D: TRBD2; J: TRBJ2-1; V: TRBV4-3; size: .; CDR3: CASSPRPGTTYNEQFF; DNA: TGCGCCAGCAGCCCCCGCCCCGGGACTACCTACAATGAGCAGTTCTTC
D: TRBD1; J: TRBJ2-1; V: TRBV5-1; size: .; CDR3: CASSAGQGGYNEQFF; DNA: TGCGCCAGCAGCGCGGGACAGGGGGGCTACAATGAGCAGTTCTTC
D: .; J: TRBJ1-4; V: TRBV10-1; size: once; CDR3: CASRQIAGSEKLFF; DNA: TGCGCCAGCAGGCAGATTGCCGGTAGTGAAAAACTGTTTTTT
D: TRBD2; J: TRBJ2-5; V: TRBV7-9; size: .; CDR3: CASSQGLAGVGETQYF; DNA: TGTGCCAGCAGCCAAGGACTAGCGGGAGTCGGAGAGACCCAGTACTTC
D: .; J: TRBJ2-5; V: TRBV29-1; size: .; CDR3: CSVAWGAGETQYF; DNA: TGCAGCGTTGCGTGGGGGGCTGGCGAGACCCAGTACTTC
D: .; J: TRBJ2-1; V: TRBV5-5; size: .; CDR3: CASSLRTGRHNEQFF; DNA: TGTGCCAGCAGCTTGCGTACAGGGAGACACAATGAGCAGTTCTTC
D: TRBD1; J: TRBJ1-2; V: TRBV7-9; size: .; CDR3: CASSLPGQGYGYTF; DNA: TGTGCCAGCAGCTTACCGGGACAGGGATACGGCTACACCTTC
D: .; J: TRBJ2-7; V: TRBV6-6; size: many; CDR3: CASSPSTTYEQYF; DNA: TGTGCCAGCAGTCCTAGCACTACCTACGAGCAGTACTTC
D: .; J: TRBJ2-2; V: TRBV11-2; size: .; CDR3: CASSLHPGANTGELFF; DNA: TGTGCCAGCAGCTTACATCCGGGAGCGAACACCGGGGAGCTGTTTTTT
D: TRBD2; J: TRBJ2-1; V: TRBV10-3; size: .; CDR3: CAISESTSIVSNEQFF; DNA: TGTGCCATCAGTGAGTCGACTAGCATCGTTTCCAATGAGCAGTTCTTC
D: .; J: TRBJ2-7; V: TRBV7-9; size: .; CDR3: CASSLEGPPYEQYF; DNA: TGTGCCAGCAGCTTAGAAGGGCCCCCCTACGAGCAGTACTTC
D: .; J: TRBJ2-6; V: TRBV7-9; size: .; CDR3: CASRLSGTETSGANVLTF; DNA: TGTGCCAGCAGACTCAGCGGGACAGAAACCTCTGGGGCCAACGTCCTGACTTTC
D: TRBD1; J: TRBJ1-4; V: TRBV19; size: .; CDR3: CASSKGQGDRVEKLFF; DNA: TGTGCCAGTAGTAAGGGGCAGGGGGACAGGGTTGAAAAACTGTTTTTT
D: .; J: TRBJ2-2; V: TRBV28; size: .; CDR3: CANQGRNTGELFF; DNA: TGTGCCAACCAGGGGAGGAACACCGGGGAGCTGTTTTTT
D: .; J: TRBJ2-3; V: TRBV5-5; size: .; CDR3: CASSPAQGRDTQYF; DNA: TGTGCCAGCAGCCCTGCCCAGGGGAGGGATACGCAGTATTTT
D: TRBD2; J: TRBJ2-1; V: TRBV30; size: few; CDR3: CASRGGRMNEQFF; DNA: TGTGCCTCTCGCGGGGGGCGTATGAATGAGCAGTTCTTC
D: TRBD1; J: TRBJ1-6; V: TRBV27; size: .; CDR3: CASSFRDRASPLHF; DNA: TGTGCCAGCAGTTTCCGGGACAGGGCTTCACCCCTCCACTTT
D: .; J: TRBJ2-3; V: TRBV7-9; size: .; CDR3: CASSLVQTTDTQYF; DNA: TGTGCCAGCAGCTTAGTACAGACCACAGATACGCAGTATTTT
D: TRBD1; J: TRBJ2-5; V: TRBV2; size: .; CDR3: CASRGTGKETQYF; DNA: TGTGCCAGCAGGGGGACAGGGAAAGAGACCCAGTACTTC
D: .; J: TRBJ1-5; V: TRBV28; size: .; CDR3: CASTPRRLRQPQHF; DNA: TGTGCCAGCACCCCCCGGCGGTTGAGGCAGCCCCAGCATTTT
D: TRBD1; J: TRBJ2-7; V: TRBV5-1; size: .; CDR3: CASSADTGGREQYF; DNA: TGCGCCAGCAGCGCCGATACAGGGGGCCGCGAGCAGTACTTC
D: .; J: TRBJ1-4; V: TRBV27; size: .; CDR3: CASSLGRSEKLFF; DNA: TGTGCCAGCAGTTTAGGGCGGAGTGAAAAACTGTTTTTT
D: .; J: TRBJ2-5; V: TRBV5-1; size: .; CDR3: CASSLVGETQYF; DNA: TGCGCCAGCAGCTTGGTGGGGGAGACCCAGTACTTC
D: .; J: TRBJ2-7; V: TRBV20-1; size: .; CDR3: CSARDPGEQYF; DNA: TGCAGTGCTAGAGATCCCGGGGAGCAGTACTTC
D: .; J: TRBJ2-7; V: TRBV7-6; size: .; CDR3: CASSLGSGLAYEQYF; DNA: TGTGCCAGCAGCCTTGGGAGCGGGCTAGCCTACGAGCAGTACTTC
D: .; J: TRBJ1-1; V: TRBV5-1; size: .; CDR3: CASSLGQGAMNTEAFF; DNA: TGCGCCAGCAGCTTGGGGCAGGGCGCGATGAACACTGAAGCTTTCTTT
D: .; J: TRBJ2-4; V: TRBV30; size: .; CDR3: CAWGAGEISSF; DNA: TGTGCCTGGGGCGCCGGAGAAATTTCGTCTTTC
D: .; J: TRBJ1-1; V: TRBV7-2; size: .; CDR3: CASIKAGRGTEAFF; DNA: TGTGCCAGCATCAAGGCGGGGCGGGGGACTGAAGCTTTCTTT
D: .; J: TRBJ2-3; V: TRBV4-3; size: .; CDR3: CASSHRKAGAEGTDTQYF; DNA: TGCGCCAGCAGCCACCGGAAGGCGGGGGCTGAAGGTACAGATACGCAGTATTTT
D: TRBD1; J: TRBJ1-3; V: TRBV5-1; size: once; CDR3: CASSPQGAGNTIYF; DNA: TGCGCCAGCAGCCCACAGGGGGCTGGAAACACCATATATTTT
D: .; J: TRBJ2-1; V: TRBV5-1; size: .; CDR3: CASSFEASYNEQFF; DNA: TGCGCCAGCAGCTTCGAAGCATCCTACAATGAGCAGTTCTTC
D: .; J: TRBJ2-7; V: TRBV5-1; size: .; CDR3: CASSLVGGQDEQYF; DNA: TGCGCCAGCAGCTTGGTCGGGGGGCAGGACGAGCAGTACTTC
D: TRBD2; J: TRBJ2-7; V: TRBV6-5; size: .; CDR3: CASRLAATNHEQYF; DNA: TGTGCCAGCAGGCTAGCGGCCACGAACCACGAGCAGTACTTC
D: .; J: TRBJ1-2; V: TRBV28; size: .; CDR3: CASRPGLDYGYTF; DNA: TGTGCCAGTCGTCCAGGGTTAGACTATGGCTACACCTTC
D: TRBD1; J: TRBJ2-4; V: TRBV10-3; size: once; CDR3: CAISEGGQLAKNIQYF; DNA: TGTGCCATCAGTGAGGGGGGACAGTTAGCCAAAAACATTCAGTACTTC
D: .; J: TRBJ1-2; V: TRBV28; size: .; CDR3: CASSLGSPLSYGYTF; DNA: TGTGCCAGCAGTTTAGGGTCTCCCCTCTCCTATGGCTACACCTTC
D: .; J: TRBJ2-2; V: TRBV27; size: .; CDR3: CASRELISNTGELFF; DNA: TGTGCCAGCAGGGAATTGATATCGAACACCGGGGAGCTGTTTTTT
D: TRBD2; J: TRBJ2-7; V: TRBV7-9; size: .; CDR3: CASSSPGGPYEQYF; DNA: TGTGCCAGCAGCTCACCGGGAGGGCCCTACGAGCAGTACTTC
D: .; J: TRBJ2-3; V: TRBV5-6; size: .; CDR3: CASSRGGGRNTQYF; DNA: TGTGCCAGCAGCAGGGGTGGAGGGAGGAATACGCAGTATTTT
D: TRBD1; J: TRBJ1-4; V: TRBV5-5; size: few; CDR3: CASGWTGKGEKLFF; DNA: TGTGCCAGCGGATGGACAGGGAAGGGTGAAAAACTGTTTTTT
D: .; J: TRBJ1-5; V: TRBV5-1; size: .; CDR3: CASSYDLGQPQHF; DNA: TGCGCCAGCAGTTACGATCTCGGTCAGCCCCAGCATTTT